Each of the 9 T cell receptor beta chains below was sequenced from the same sample in a study of shared clonotypes between healthy human individuals. Clones were read by immunoSEQ multiplex PCR, and TCRdb kept only the in-frame ones, dropping some. The repertoire holds about 600,000 clones, with 97% as singletons. Sequencing was performed on naive CD4+ T cells sorted from blood. Subset reported: CD45RA+ positively selected. The receptors derive from a woman in her 30s in good health.

V and J are TRBV6-5 and TRBJ2-7, with 9 bases aligning to TRBD2. This CDR3 has 14 amino acids. Germline V gene data show CDR1 as MNHEY and CDR2 as SVGAGI. V shed 2 bases and J 6 bases; nucleotides not matched to a gene: 5. CDR3 bases: TGTGCCAGCAGTTACGAAGGTAGCGGGGGCGAGCAGTACTTC. It yields the protein CASSYEGSGGEQYF.

The chain couples TRBV13 to TRBJ2-1; D unclear. V shed 5 bases and J shed 7 bases, with 12 bases lying between them. Germline V CDR1 and CDR2: PRHDT, FYEKMQ (reference sequence). The CDR3 has 13 residues. The CDR3 DNA sequence: TGTGCCAGCAGCACCGGCCCAGTGAATGAGCAGTTCTTC. Its protein is CASSTGPVNEQFF.

This rearrangement joins TRBV5-6 to TRBJ1-1; a weak D match, TRBD1 (5 bases). From germline, CDR1 is SGHDT and CDR2 YYEEEE. This CDR3 has 13 residues. The V and J ends lost 1 base and 5 bases respectively, with 9 bases between them. For the CDR3, the DNA is TGTGCCAGCAGCTTGAGGGGTAGGACTGAAGCTTTCTTT. The encoded protein is CASSLRGRTEAFF.

V is TRBV5-5 and J is TRBJ2-1, with D tentatively TRBD1 or TRBD2 (5 bases each). This CDR3 has 17 amino acids. The V gene lost 2 bases and the J gene lost 0 bases, with 15 bases spanning the gap. CDR1 is SGHKS and CDR2 is YYEKEE in the germline V gene (reference sequence). Here the CDR3 DNA reads TGTGCCAGCAGCTTAAAAGACTGGGGGAGCTCCTACAATGAGCAGTTCTTC. Its translation is CASSLKDWGSSYNEQFF.

This chain connects TRBV30 to TRBJ1-1; D is perhaps TRBD1 (5 bases). The CDR3 is 13 amino acids. The V gene lost 3 bases and the J gene lost 2 bases, with 10 bases spanning the gap. Germline V lookup: CDR1 GTSNPN, CDR2 SVGIG (reference sequence). CDR3 DNA: TGTGCCTGGAGCTGGGGACCCAACACTGAAGCTTTCTTT. It translates to CAWSWGPNTEAFF.

The chain uses TRBV2 and TRBJ2-7; D may match TRBD1 or TRBD2 (6 bases each). The length of the CDR3 is 14 residues. Trimming cost V 6 bases and J 2 bases, with 14 bases left between them. The germline V gene has CDR1 SNHLY and CDR2 FYNNEI. CDR3 region: CASRVTGAPYEQYF. CDR3 nucleotides: TGTGCCAGCAGGGTTACGGGGGCTCCCTACGAGCAGTACTTC.

The chain recombines TRBV27 with TRBJ2-6; no clear D. Per germline, CDR1 MNHEY and CDR2 SMNVEV (reference sequence). V was clipped by 3 bases and J by 0 bases, with 12 bases between them. The CDR3 runs 17 residues. The CDR3 DNA reads as TGTGCCAGCAGTTTGATACCCCCCCTCTCTGGGGCCAACGTCCTGACTTTC. The encoded protein is CASSLIPPLSGANVLTF.

CDR3 sequence reads: CASRTMGQQGNTIYF. The CDR3 nucleotides read TGTGCCAGCAGGACGATGGGGCAGCAAGGAAACACCATATATTTT. This chain connects TRBV6-1 to TRBJ1-3; tentatively, D is TRBD1 (5 bases). CDR3 length: 15 residues. V shed 6 bases and J shed 4 bases, with 16 bases lying between them. Looked up from germline, CDR1 is MNHNS and CDR2 is SASEGT.

V is TRBV11-2 and J is TRBJ1-3; possibly TRBD1 for D (5 bases). The V end was cut by 4 bases, the J end by 9 bases, with 28 bases between. The CDR3 extends over 18 amino acids. From germline, CDR1 is SGHAT and CDR2 FQNNGV. The CDR3 DNA follows: TGTGCCAGCAGCTCGGGGTTAGGGGTCCCCCACGCTTATCGCACCATATATTTT. Translated: CASSSGLGVPHAYRTIYF.